This TCR beta chain was sequenced for a study of response to subunit inactivated influenza vaccine. Study-wide results and caveats: Every seasonal influenza vaccination brings in few new T cells, the authors suggested.

Each CDR3 protein is one row after TCRdb ran MiXCR on the RT-PCR reads. The repertoire holds about 700,000 distinct CDR3 sequences, with roughly 14% as singletons. Comment on this clonotype: Its target is unknown.

Deletions cut 5 bases from V and 3 bases from J, with 14 bases between. The CDR3 spans 14 residues. This specimen was PBMCs from blood, taken approximately 15 days before vaccination. The rearrangement links TRBV12-3 or TRBV12-4 to TRBJ2-7; D could derive from TRBD1 or TRBD2 (5 bases each). The TCR originated in a man aged 45-65 years who received an inactivated influenza vaccine. The CDR3 sequence is CASSEGRSFYEQYF. In nucleotides, the CDR3 is TGTGCCAGCAGTGAGGGGAGATCGTTCTACGAGCAGTACTTC.